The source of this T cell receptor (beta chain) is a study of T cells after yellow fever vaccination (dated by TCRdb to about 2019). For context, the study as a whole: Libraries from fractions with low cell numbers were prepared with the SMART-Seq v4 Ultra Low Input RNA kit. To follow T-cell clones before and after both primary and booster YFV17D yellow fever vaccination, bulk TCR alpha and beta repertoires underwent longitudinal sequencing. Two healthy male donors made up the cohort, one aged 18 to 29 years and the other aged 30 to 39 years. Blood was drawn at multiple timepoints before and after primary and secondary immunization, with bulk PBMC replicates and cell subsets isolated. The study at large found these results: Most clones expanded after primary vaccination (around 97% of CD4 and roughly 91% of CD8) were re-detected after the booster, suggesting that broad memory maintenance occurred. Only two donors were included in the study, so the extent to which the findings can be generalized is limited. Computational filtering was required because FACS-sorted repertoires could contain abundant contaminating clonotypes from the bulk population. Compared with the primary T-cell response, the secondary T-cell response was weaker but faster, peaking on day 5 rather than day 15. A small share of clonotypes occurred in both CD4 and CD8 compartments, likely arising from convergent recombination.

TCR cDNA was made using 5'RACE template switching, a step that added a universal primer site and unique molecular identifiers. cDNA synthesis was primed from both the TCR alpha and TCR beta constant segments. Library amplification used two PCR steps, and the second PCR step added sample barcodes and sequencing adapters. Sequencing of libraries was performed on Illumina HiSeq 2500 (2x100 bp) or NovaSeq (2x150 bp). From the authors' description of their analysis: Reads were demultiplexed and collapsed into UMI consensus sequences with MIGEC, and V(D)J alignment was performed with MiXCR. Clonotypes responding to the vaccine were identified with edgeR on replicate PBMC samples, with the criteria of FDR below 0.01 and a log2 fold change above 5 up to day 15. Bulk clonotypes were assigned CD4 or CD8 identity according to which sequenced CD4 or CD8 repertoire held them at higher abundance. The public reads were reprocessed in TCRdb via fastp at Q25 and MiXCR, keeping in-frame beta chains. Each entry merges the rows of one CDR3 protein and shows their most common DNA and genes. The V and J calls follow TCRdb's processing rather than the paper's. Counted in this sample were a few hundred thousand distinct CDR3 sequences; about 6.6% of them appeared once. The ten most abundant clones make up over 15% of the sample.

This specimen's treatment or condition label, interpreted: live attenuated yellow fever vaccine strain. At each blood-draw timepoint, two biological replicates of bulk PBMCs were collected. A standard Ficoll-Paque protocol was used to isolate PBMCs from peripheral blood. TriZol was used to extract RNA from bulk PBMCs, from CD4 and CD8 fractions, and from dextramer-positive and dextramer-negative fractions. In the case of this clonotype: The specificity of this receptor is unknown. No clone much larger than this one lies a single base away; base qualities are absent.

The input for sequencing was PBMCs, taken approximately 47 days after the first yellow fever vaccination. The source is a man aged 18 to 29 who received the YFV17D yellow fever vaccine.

The CDR3 loop reads CASSVSTGISEKLFF. In nucleotides, the sequence is TGTGCCAGCAGCGTTTCGACAGGGATCAGCGAAAAACTGTTTTTT. This sequence uses TRBV9 and TRBJ1-4; the junction holds 7 bases that match TRBD1. Looking up the germline V gene yields CDR1 SGDLS and CDR2 YYNGEE. V and J are trimmed by 2 bases and 8 bases, and the gene matches miss 9 bases of the junction. Inclusive of the bounding cysteine and phenylalanine, the CDR3 is 15 residues long. Of the read, only the CDR3 DNA is kept; its 45 bases are in frame from base 1. The CDR3, completed at both ends by the reference TRBV9 and TRBJ1-4 genes, gives the full variable domain DSGVTQTPKHLITATGQRVTLRCSPRSGDLSVYWYQQSLDQGLQFLIQYYNGEERAKGNILERFSAQQFPDLHSELNLSSLELGDSALYFCASSVSTGISEKLFFGSGTQLSVL.